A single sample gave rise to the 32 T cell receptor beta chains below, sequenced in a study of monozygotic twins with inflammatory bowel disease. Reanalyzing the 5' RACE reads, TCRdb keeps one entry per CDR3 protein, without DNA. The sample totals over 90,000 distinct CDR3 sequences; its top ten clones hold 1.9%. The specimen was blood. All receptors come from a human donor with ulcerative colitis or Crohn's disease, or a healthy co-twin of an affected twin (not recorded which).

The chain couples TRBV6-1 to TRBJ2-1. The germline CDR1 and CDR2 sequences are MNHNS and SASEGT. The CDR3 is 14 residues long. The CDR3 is CASGDRASYNEQFF.

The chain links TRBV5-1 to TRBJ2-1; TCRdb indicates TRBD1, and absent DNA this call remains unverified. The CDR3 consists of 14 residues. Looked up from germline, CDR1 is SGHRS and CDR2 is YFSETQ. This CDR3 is CASSPGFPYNEQFF.

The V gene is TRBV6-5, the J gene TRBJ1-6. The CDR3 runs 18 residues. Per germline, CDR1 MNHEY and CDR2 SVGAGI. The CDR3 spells CASSYTKQSLSNNSPLHF.

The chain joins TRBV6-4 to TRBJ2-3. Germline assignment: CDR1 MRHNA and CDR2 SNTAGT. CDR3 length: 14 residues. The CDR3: CASSDSARTDTQYF.

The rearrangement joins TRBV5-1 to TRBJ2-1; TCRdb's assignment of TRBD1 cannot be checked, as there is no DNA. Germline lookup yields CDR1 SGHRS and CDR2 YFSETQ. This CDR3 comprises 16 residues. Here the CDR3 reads CASSDPRPPRFNEQFF.

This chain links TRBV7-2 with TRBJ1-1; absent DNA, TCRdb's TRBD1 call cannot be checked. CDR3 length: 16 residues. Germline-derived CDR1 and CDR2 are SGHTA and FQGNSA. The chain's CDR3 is CASSLPADRGGTEAFF.

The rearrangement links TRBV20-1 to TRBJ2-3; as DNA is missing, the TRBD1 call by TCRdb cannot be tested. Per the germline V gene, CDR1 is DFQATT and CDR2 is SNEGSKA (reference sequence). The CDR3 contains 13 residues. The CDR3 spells CSARWGAYYTQYF.

The CDR3 spells CASSSSGREQYF. The rearrangement joins TRBV7-2 to TRBJ2-7. The germline V gene has CDR1 SGHTA and CDR2 FQGNSA. The CDR3 is made up of 12 amino acids.

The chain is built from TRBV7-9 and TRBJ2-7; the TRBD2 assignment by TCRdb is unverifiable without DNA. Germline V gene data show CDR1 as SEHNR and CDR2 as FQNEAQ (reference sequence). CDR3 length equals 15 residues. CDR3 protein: CASSLAGTREGEQYF.

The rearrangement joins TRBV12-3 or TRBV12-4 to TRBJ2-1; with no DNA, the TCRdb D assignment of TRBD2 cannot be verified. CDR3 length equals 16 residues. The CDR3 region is CASRPKTSFSINEQFF.

CDR3: CASSLALLTSGQETQYF. The rearrangement uses TRBV7-2 and TRBJ2-5; TCRdb selects TRBD2, and the lack of DNA leaves this call unchecked. Germline V gives CDR1 SGHTA, CDR2 FQGNSA. The CDR3 spans 17 residues.

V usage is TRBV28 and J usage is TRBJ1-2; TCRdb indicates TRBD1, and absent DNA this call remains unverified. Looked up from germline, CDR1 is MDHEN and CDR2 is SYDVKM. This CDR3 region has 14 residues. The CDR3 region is CASSPPGGSDGYTF.

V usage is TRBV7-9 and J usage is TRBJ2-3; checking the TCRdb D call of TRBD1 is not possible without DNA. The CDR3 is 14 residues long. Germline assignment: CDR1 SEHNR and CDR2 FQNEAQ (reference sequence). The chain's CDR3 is CASSPVPSPDTQYF.

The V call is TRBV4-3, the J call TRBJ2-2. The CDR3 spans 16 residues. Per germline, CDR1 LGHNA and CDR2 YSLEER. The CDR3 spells CASSQHSNLNTGELFF.

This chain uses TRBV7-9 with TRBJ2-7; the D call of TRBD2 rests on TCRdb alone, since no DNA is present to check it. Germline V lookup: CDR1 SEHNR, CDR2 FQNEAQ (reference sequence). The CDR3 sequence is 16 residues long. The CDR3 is CASSLGISGSGYEQYF.

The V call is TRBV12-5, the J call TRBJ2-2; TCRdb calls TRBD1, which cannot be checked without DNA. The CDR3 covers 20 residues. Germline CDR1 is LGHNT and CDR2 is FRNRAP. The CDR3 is CASGLVHLGACSQNTGELFF.

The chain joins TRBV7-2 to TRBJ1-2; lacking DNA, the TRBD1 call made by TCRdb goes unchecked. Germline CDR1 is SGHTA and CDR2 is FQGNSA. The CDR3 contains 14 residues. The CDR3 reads CASSLDGRRGGYTF. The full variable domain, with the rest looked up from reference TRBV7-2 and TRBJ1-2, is GAGVSQSPSNKVTEKGKDVELRCDPISGHTALYWYRQSLGQGLEFLIYFQGNSAPDKSGLPSDRFSAERTGGSVSTLTIQRTQQEDSAVYLCASSLDGRRGGYTFGSGTRLTVV.

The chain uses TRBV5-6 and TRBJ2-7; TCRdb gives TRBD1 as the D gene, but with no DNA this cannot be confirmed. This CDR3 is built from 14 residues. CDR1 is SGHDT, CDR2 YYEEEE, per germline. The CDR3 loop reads CASSPRGQGPGQYF. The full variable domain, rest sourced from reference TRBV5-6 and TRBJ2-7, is DAGVTQSPTHLIKTRGQQVTLRCSPKSGHDTVSWYQQALGQGPQFIFQYYEEEERQRGNFPDRFSGHQFPNYSSELNVNALLLGDSALYLCASSPRGQGPGQYFGPGTRLTVT.

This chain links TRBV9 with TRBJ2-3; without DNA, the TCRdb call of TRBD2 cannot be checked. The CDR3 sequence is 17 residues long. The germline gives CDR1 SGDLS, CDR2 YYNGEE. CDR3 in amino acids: CASSNRRTSGGTDTQYF.

The CDR3 loop is CASSLRSLWGPRAGELFF. The chain joins TRBV11-2 to TRBJ2-2; TCRdb selects TRBD1, and the lack of DNA leaves this call unchecked. The CDR3 loop spans 18 amino acids. The germline V gene encodes CDR1 SGHAT and CDR2 FQNNGV.

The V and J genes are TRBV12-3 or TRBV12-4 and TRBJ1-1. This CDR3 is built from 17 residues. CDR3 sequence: CASSLASGSWSNTEAFF.

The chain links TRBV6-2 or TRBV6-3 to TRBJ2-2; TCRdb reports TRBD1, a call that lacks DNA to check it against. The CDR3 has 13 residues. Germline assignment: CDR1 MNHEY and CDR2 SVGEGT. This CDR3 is CASKPDSTGELFF.

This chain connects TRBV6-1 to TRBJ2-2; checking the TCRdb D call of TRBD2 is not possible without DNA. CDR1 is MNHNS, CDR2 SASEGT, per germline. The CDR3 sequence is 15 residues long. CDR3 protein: CASSVIAGDTGELFF.

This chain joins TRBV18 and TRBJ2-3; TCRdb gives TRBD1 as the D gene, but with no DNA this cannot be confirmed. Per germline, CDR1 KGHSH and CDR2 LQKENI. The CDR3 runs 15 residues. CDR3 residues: CASSPRIQGADTQYF.

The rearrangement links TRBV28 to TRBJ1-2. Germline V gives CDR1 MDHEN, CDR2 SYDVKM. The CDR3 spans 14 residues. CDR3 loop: CASSSYGTPNGYTF.

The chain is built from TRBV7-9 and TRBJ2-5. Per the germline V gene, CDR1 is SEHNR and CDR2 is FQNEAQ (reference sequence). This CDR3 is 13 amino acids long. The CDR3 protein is CASSPIFMETQYF. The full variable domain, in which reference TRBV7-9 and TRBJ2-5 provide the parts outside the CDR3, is DTGVSQNPRHKITKRGQNVTFRCDPISEHNRLYWYRQTLGQGPEFLTYFQNEAQLEKSRLLSDRFSAERPKGSFSTLEIQRTEQGDSAMYLCASSPIFMETQYFGPGTRLLVL.

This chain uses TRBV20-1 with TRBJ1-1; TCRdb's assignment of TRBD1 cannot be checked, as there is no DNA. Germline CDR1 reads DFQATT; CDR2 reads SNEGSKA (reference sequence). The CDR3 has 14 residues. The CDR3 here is CSARVRGGNTEAFF.

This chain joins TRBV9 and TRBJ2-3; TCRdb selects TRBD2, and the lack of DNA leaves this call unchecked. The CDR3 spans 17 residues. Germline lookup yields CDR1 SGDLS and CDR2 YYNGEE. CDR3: CASSPEWSSGGADTQYF.

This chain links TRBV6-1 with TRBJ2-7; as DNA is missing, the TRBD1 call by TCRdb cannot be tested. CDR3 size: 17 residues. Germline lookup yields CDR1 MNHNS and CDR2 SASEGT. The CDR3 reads CASRSSPRGHIGYEQYF.

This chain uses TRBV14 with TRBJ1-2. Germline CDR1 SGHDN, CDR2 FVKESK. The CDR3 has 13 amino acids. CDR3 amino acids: CASSLGVWSGYTF.

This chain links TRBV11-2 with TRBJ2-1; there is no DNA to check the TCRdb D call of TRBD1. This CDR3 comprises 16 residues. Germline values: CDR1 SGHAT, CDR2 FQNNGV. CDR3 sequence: CASSPRTGSSYNEQFF.

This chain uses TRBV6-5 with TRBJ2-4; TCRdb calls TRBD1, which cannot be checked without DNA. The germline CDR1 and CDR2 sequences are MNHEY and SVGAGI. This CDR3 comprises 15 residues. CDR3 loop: CASSSNPVTRDIQYF.